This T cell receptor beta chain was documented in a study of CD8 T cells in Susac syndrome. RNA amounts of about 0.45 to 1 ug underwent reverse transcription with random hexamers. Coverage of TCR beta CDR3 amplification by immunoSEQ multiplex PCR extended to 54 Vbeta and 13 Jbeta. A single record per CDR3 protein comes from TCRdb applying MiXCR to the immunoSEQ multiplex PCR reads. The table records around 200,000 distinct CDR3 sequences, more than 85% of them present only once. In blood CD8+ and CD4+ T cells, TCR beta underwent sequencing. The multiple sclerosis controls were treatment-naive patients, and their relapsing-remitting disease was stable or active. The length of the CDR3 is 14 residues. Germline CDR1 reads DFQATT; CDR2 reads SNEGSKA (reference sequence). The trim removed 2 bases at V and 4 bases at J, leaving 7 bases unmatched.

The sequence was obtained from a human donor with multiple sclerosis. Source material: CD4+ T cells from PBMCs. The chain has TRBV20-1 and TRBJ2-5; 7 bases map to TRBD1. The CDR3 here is CSARPWGQLETQYF. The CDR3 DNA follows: TGCAGTGCTAGACCGTGGGGACAGCTAGAGACCCAGTACTTC.